The sequence of this T cell receptor beta chain was determined in a study of a mutant IDH1 vaccine in newly diagnosed glioma. Across the study: Patients received vaccination from 4-6 weeks after radiotherapy alone, or with temozolomide cycles.

The ends were cut back, 6 bases at V and 4 bases at J, with 7 bases in the middle. CDR1 MDHEN and CDR2 SYDVKM come from the germline V gene. CDR3 size: 12 residues. Assay used: immunoSEQ multiplex PCR; TCRdb lists only in-frame clones, some missing. In the table there are 45,000 to 60,000 clones, roughly 91% of which are singletons. The time point was: week 35, safety follow-up. Doses comprised 300 ug of mutant IDH1 20-mer peptide each, plus topical imiquimod. A note on this clone: The antigen is undetermined.

This receptor was identified in a woman in her thirties or forties with glioma. This chain uses TRBV28 with TRBJ1-5, with D uncertain. Here the sequenced sample was PBMCs, taken from a glioma patient whose treatment included an IDH1 peptide vaccine. CDR3 nucleotides: TGTGCCAGCAGGAGACCAAATCAGCCCCAGCATTTT. Translated: CASRRPNQPQHF.